This TCR beta chain was found in a study of blood T cell repertoires in COVID-19. Whole-study context: Spain, Italy and the United States supplied samples that represented acute and convalescent COVID-19. T cells, B-cell-depleted T cells, or PBMCs provided the cDNA or gDNA that served as material.

CDR1 MNHNS and CDR2 SASEGT come from the germline V gene. CDR3 length: 16 amino acids. V lost 0 bases and J 8 bases, leaving 17 bases between the germline ends. Authors' processing steps: Counts of nucleated cells, estimated from reference gene primer amplification, were obtained. Sequencing was performed with immunoSEQ multiplex PCR; in TCRdb, only in-frame clones are kept and a portion is missing. V and J calls plus clone size are reproduced from that table; the DNA served to infer D and trimming. Here the sample spans some 260,000 clones, roughly 82% being singletons. The genes are TRBV6-1 and TRBJ2-1, with D maybe TRBD2 (6 bases). The sample was peripheral blood. The TCR was taken from an elderly woman with active or convalescent COVID-19. This CDR3 reads CASSEAGLARFDEQFF. For the CDR3, the DNA is TGTGCCAGCAGTGAAGCGGGCCTAGCGAGGTTCGATGAGCAGTTCTTC.